Presented here are 6 T cell receptor beta chains from one specimen sequenced in a study of blood T cell repertoires in COVID-19. The protocol was immunoSEQ multiplex PCR, while the TCRdb copy is restricted to in-frame clones and leaves out a portion. The table has fewer than 250,000 clones, roughly nine tenths seen once. What was sequenced was PBMCs or T cells enriched from blood (not recorded which). The receptor set was obtained from a woman aged 40-49 years in a cohort exposed to, infected with or recovered from COVID-19 (not recorded which).

The chain joins TRBV11-2 to TRBJ1-5; no clear D gene. The length of the CDR3 is 16 residues. Between the trimmed V and J ends, which lost 5 bases and 6 bases, there was a span of 20 bases. CDR1 is SGHAT and CDR2 is FQNNGV in the germline V gene. The CDR3: CASSPHGGRMRQPQHF. The CDR3 bases are TGTGCCAGCAGCCCCCACGGAGGTCGAATGCGTCAGCCCCAGCATTTT.

The V call is TRBV14, the J call TRBJ1-2; D is ambiguous. Germline-derived CDR1 and CDR2 are SGHDN and FVKESK. This CDR3 region has 12 residues. V was shortened by 5 bases and J by 1 base, with 5 bases between the two germline ends. The CDR3 coding sequence is TGTGCCAGCAGCTCCAGTAACTATGGCTACACCTTC. This sequence encodes CASSSSNYGYTF.

The V call is TRBV5-1, the J call TRBJ2-5, with D possibly TRBD2 on 5 matching bases. V lost 2 bases, J lost 5 bases, and 13 bases lay in between. This CDR3 comprises 14 residues. Germline values: CDR1 SGHRS, CDR2 YFSETQ. The CDR3 coding sequence is TGCGCCAGCAGCTTAGGACGGGATGGGGAGACCCAGTACTTC. It encodes CASSLGRDGETQYF.

The gene calls are TRBV19 and TRBJ1-6; D unresolved. The V end lost 3 bases, the J end lost 4 bases, and 10 bases lay between the germline ends. The germline V gene encodes CDR1 LNHDA and CDR2 SQIVND (reference sequence). This CDR3 has 15 amino acids. Here the CDR3 reads CASSMVGGYNSPLHF. CDR3 sequence (DNA): TGTGCCAGTAGTATGGTGGGAGGGTATAATTCACCCCTCCACTTT. The full variable domain, completed using reference TRBV19 and TRBJ1-6, is DGGITQSPKYLFRKEGQNVTLSCEQNLNHDAMYWYRQDPGQGLRLIYYSQIVNDFQKGDIAEGYSVSREKKESFPLTVTSAQKNPTAFYLCASSMVGGYNSPLHFGNGTRLTVT.

The gene calls are TRBV7-9 and TRBJ2-7, with D hard to call. CDR1 SEHNR and CDR2 FQNEAQ come from the germline V gene (reference sequence). Trimming stripped 4 bases from V and 4 bases from J, with 5 bases between. The CDR3 runs 11 residues. CDR3 in amino acids: CASSSRYEQYF. In DNA, the CDR3 is TGTGCCAGCAGCTCCAGGTACGAGCAGTACTTC.

The V and J genes are TRBV19 and TRBJ1-5; D is ambiguous. The CDR3 consists of 16 residues. Germline-derived CDR1 and CDR2 are LNHDA and SQIVND (reference sequence). V lost 3 bases and J 2 bases, leaving 14 bases between the germline ends. The CDR3: CASSIRGTLGNQPQHF. In DNA, the CDR3 is TGTGCCAGTAGTATCCGGGGAACTTTGGGCAATCAGCCCCAGCATTTT.